Included here is one T cell receptor beta chain sequence, with context. Its antigen is unknown. The data derive from a study of blood T cells in healthy people across ages. Background on the study: Template switching retrieved approximately one barcoded beta molecule for each two T cells. Regarding the study as a whole: TCR beta diversity per million T cells fell roughly linearly with age. Estimates of total diversity, which came from one million sequenced T cells, were considered to be underestimates.

The germline V gene encodes CDR1 SGHTA and CDR2 FQGNSA. J lost 4 bases, V lost 5 bases, and 11 bases had no gene match. The CDR3 is made up of 15 amino acids. With a J-beta primer mix and a sample-barcoded 5' primer, a second PCR ran about 7 to 11 cycles. TCRdb fed the 5' RACE reads into MiXCR, producing one record per CDR3 protein. Of about 1.8 million distinct CDR3 sequences listed, 40% to 55% are singletons. Donors gave 8.5 to 10 milliliters of peripheral blood apiece. The specimen was blood. The chain has TRBV7-2 and TRBJ2-7; 7 nucleotides agree with TRBD1. The source is a woman aged 40-49 years in good health. CDR3 region: CASSRDRNHRYEQYF. The CDR3, as DNA: TGTGCCAGCAGCCGGGACAGAAACCACCGTTACGAGCAGTACTTC.